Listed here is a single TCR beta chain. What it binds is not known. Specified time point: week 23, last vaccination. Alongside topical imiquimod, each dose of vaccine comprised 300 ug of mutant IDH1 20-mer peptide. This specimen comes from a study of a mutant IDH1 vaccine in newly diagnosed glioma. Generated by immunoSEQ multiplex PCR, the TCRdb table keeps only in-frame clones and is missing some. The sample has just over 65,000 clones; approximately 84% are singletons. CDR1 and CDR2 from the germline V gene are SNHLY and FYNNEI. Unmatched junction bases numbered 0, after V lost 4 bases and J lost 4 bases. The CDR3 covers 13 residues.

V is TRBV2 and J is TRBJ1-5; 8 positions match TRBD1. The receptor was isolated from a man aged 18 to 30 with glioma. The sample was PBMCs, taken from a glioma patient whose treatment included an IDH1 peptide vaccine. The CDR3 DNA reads TGTGCCAGCAGTGGGACAGGGAATCAGCCCCAGCATTTT. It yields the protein CASSGTGNQPQHF.